This T cell receptor (beta chain) was sequenced for a study of glioma-infiltrating T cells. Study-level findings and limits: Tissue and blood shared very few CDR3 sequences.

Details on this clonotype: Its antigen is currently unknown.

Using RNA template, CDR3s of TCR alpha and beta were amplified with iRepertoire arm-PCR. Tissue mRNA or PBMC total RNA, roughly 100-400 ng, went into one-step reverse transcription and amplification. From the multiplex PCR reads, TCRdb called clonotypes with MiXCR, one entry per CDR3 protein. This sample has fewer than 500,000 distinct CDR3 sequences; roughly two fifths occur once, and the top ten carry 12%. Germline CDR1 is SEHNR and CDR2 is FQNEAQ (reference sequence). The CDR3 is 17 residues long. V lost 0 bases, J lost 4 bases, and 3 bases stayed unmatched. The clonotype was recovered from a human donor with low-grade glioma or glioblastoma, undergoing nonglioma brain surgery, or in good health (not recorded which). The chain combines TRBV7-9 with TRBJ2-2; 12 bases are a match to TRBD2. Material for sequencing was glioma tissue, nonneoplastic brain tissue, or PBMCs (not recorded which). The CDR3 nucleotides read TGTGCCAGCAGCTTAGCGCAACTAGCGGGAGGCACCGGGGAGCTGTTTTTT. This translates into CASSLAQLAGGTGELFF.